This T cell receptor beta chain was recovered during a study of T cell repertoires in cytomegalovirus infection. The CDR3 length is 14 residues. Germline CDR1 LNHDA, CDR2 SQIVND (reference sequence). V was pared by 7 bases and J by 1 base, with 11 bases between. TCRdb processed the reads anew with MiXCR; each CDR3 protein has one entry. The data contain some 560,000 distinct CDR3 sequences, 40% of them singletons. This clonotype was seen a handful of times. Its specificity is unknown. The sequences come from cultured PBMCs, collected from culture after CMV antigen stimulation. This receptor was obtained from a human donor in good health (CMV status not recorded). Some clones in this sample may be carry-over from other donors' samples. This chain joins TRBV19 and TRBJ1-3, with unresolved D. CDR3 DNA: TGTGCCAGTAAAAACTGGAGTTCTGGAAACACCATATATTTT. Amino acid sequence: CASKNWSSGNTIYF.